Following are 10 T cell receptor beta chains from one sample sequenced in a study of cytomegalovirus exposure and HLA in healthy donors. Clones were sequenced by immunoSEQ multiplex PCR, and TCRdb holds only the in-frame ones, with some missing. The table lists over 150,000 clones, around 84% of them singletons. The specimen sequenced was PBMCs. The receptors here all came from a human donor in good health.

The chain couples TRBV27 to TRBJ2-3; TRBD2 agrees at 10 bases. Germline V lookup: CDR1 MNHEY, CDR2 SMNVEV (reference sequence). The CDR3 extends over 18 amino acids. J gave up 2 bases and V 0 bases, and 8 bases lay outside the gene matches. The CDR3, as DNA: TGTGCCAGCAGTTTATCATCACTAGCGGGGACGTTCACAGATACGCAGTATTTT. It codes for CASSLSSLAGTFTDTQYF.

The chain employs TRBV18 and TRBJ2-5, with 8 bases identical to TRBD2. There are 17 residues in the CDR3. With 6 bases clipped from V and 2 bases from J, the junction kept 14 bases outside the gene matches. The V gene's germline CDR1 is KGHSH and CDR2 LQKENI. The CDR3 sequence is CASSRSMAGGTQETQYF. The CDR3 DNA reads as TGTGCCAGCTCCCGGTCGATGGCGGGGGGTACGCAAGAGACCCAGTACTTC. Based on the CDR3 plus reference TRBV18 and TRBJ2-5, the full variable domain is NAGVMQNPRHLVRRRGQEARLRCSPMKGHSHVYWYRQLPEEGLKFMVYLQKENIIDESGMPKERFSAEFPKEGPSILRIQQVVRGDSAAYFCASSRSMAGGTQETQYFGPGTRLLVL.

The table lists this clone with a few counts. V gene TRBV7-3 combines with J gene TRBJ2-7, with D unresolved. Trimming pared 0 bases from V and 4 bases from J, leaving 7 bases between. The CDR3 spans 13 residues. The germline gives CDR1 SGHTA, CDR2 FQGTGA. Here the CDR3 reads CASSLTNLYEQYF. For the CDR3, the DNA is TGTGCCAGCAGCTTAACGAACCTATACGAGCAGTACTTC.

This clone occurred once. The V call is TRBV2, the J call TRBJ2-3; 7 bases align to TRBD2. From germline, CDR1 is SNHLY and CDR2 FYNNEI. This CDR3 spans 16 amino acids. V trimming: 0 bases; J trimming: 2 bases; junction bases outside the gene matches: 5. CDR3 in DNA: TGTGCCAGCAGTGAAGCCGGGGGGAAGCCCACAGATACGCAGTATTTT. It codes for CASSEAGGKPTDTQYF. Full variable domain (rest looked up from reference TRBV2 and TRBJ2-3): EPEVTQTPSHQVTQMGQEVILRCVPISNHLYFYWYRQILGQKVEFLVSFYNNEISEKSEIFDDQFSVERPDGSNFTLKIRSTKLEDSAMYFCASSEAGGKPTDTQYFGPGTRLTVL.

The V call is TRBV5-1, the J call TRBJ1-5; TRBD1 is a possible D gene (5 bases). CDR3 length: 15 amino acids. Deletions cut 0 bases from V and 2 bases from J, with 9 bases between. The germline CDR1 and CDR2 sequences are SGHRS and YFSETQ. CDR3 sequence: CASSLGQGGNQPQHF. CDR3 DNA: TGCGCCAGCAGCTTGGGGCAGGGCGGCAATCAGCCCCAGCATTTT.

V gene TRBV7-9 combines with J gene TRBJ1-6, with a possible D match to TRBD1 (5 bases). V was clipped by 2 bases and J by 7 bases, with 9 bases between them. Germline V gene data show CDR1 as SEHNR and CDR2 as FQNEAQ (reference sequence). This CDR3 is built from 14 residues. As DNA, the CDR3 is TGTGCCAGCAGCTTACAGGGCGAGAATTCACCCCTCCACTTT. Protein sequence: CASSLQGENSPLHF. The complete variable domain, with remaining parts taken from reference TRBV7-9 and TRBJ1-6, reads DTGVSQNPRHKITKRGQNVTFRCDPISEHNRLYWYRQTLGQGPEFLTYFQNEAQLEKSRLLSDRFSAERPKGSFSTLEIQRTEQGDSAMYLCASSLQGENSPLHFGNGTRLTVT.

This clone showed up just once. V and J are TRBV2 and TRBJ2-2, with a tentative D call TRBD1 (6 bases). The CDR3 has 15 residues. V was trimmed by 4 bases and J by 6 bases, leaving 15 bases between them. CDR1 and CDR2 from the germline V gene are SNHLY and FYNNEI. CDR3 loop: CASSVRDTMAGELFF. Written as DNA, the CDR3 is TGTGCCAGCAGTGTTAGGGACACCATGGCCGGGGAGCTGTTTTTT.

This clone was counted a few times. The J gene is TRBJ1-2, the V gene TRBV4-3, with D tentatively TRBD1 (5 bases). Germline V lookup: CDR1 LGHNA, CDR2 YSLEER. Deletions cut 0 bases from V and 2 bases from J, with 16 bases between. The CDR3 extends over 17 amino acids. Here the CDR3 reads CASSQEYAAGLNYGYTF. CDR3 DNA: TGCGCCAGCAGCCAAGAATATGCGGCGGGGCTCAACTATGGCTACACCTTC.

This chain uses TRBV28 with TRBJ2-7; 9 nucleotides align to TRBD1. The germline gives CDR1 MDHEN, CDR2 SYDVKM. This CDR3 contains 15 residues. Trimming removed 5 bases from V and 5 bases from J; junction bases left unmatched: 10. CDR3 bases: TGTGCCAGCAGTGGATCCGGGACAGGGTGGGACGAGCAGTACTTC. Protein product: CASSGSGTGWDEQYF.

The chain carries TRBV5-4 and TRBJ2-1; TRBD2 matches 8 bases. The germline V gene has CDR1 SGHNT and CDR2 YYREEE (reference sequence). The CDR3 covers 13 residues. J was trimmed by 2 bases and V by 7 bases; bases with no gene match: 2. The CDR3 DNA is TGTGCCAGCGGGACTAGGGCCTACAATGAGCAGTTCTTC. Protein sequence: CASGTRAYNEQFF. The whole variable domain, remainder taken from reference TRBV5-4 and TRBJ2-1, is ETGVTQSPTHLIKTRGQQVTLRCSSQSGHNTVSWYQQALGQGPQFIFQYYREEENGRGNFPPRFSGLQFPNYSSELNVNALELDDSALYLCASGTRAYNEQFFGPGTRLTVL.